One and the same sample provided the 19 T cell receptor beta chains below, sequenced in a study of blood T cell repertoires in COVID-19. Sequencing was performed with immunoSEQ multiplex PCR; in TCRdb, only in-frame clones are kept and a portion is missing. This table holds around 43,000 clones, approximately 88% found once. Material: peripheral blood. These receptors came from a woman in her sixties or seventies with acute or convalescent COVID-19.

The chain combines TRBV11-3 with TRBJ2-2, with D unresolved. This CDR3 region has 14 residues. The germline V gene has CDR1 SGHNT and CDR2 YENEEA. V was clipped by 0 bases and J by 6 bases, with 8 bases between them. CDR3 DNA sequence: TGTGCCAGCAGCTTAGATCGAGTGTCCGGGGAGCTGTTTTTT. This gives the protein CASSLDRVSGELFF.

This clone has only one observation. V and J are TRBV7-9 and TRBJ1-1; 10 bases align to TRBD1. Germline CDR1 and CDR2: SEHNR and FQNEAQ (reference sequence). The CDR3 has 16 amino acids. V trimming: 1 base; J trimming: 4 bases; junction bases outside the gene matches: 6. The CDR3 DNA follows: TGTGCCAGCAGCTTAGGAGTCGGGACAGGGGTCACTGAAGCTTTCTTT. Protein product: CASSLGVGTGVTEAFF.

The V and J genes are TRBV7-9 and TRBJ2-2; maybe TRBD2 (5 bases). CDR1 and CDR2 (germline): SEHNR, FQNEAQ (reference sequence). V lost 3 bases to trimming and J lost 5 bases, with 10 bases between them. The length of the CDR3 is 14 residues. In DNA form, the CDR3 reads TGTGCCAGCAGCTTTGAGACTATAACCGGGGAGCTGTTTTTT. Protein: CASSFETITGELFF.

The chain couples TRBV5-4 to TRBJ2-3; the match to TRBD1 covers 8 bases. The ends lost 3 bases at V and 4 bases at J; junction bases unmatched: 4. This CDR3 has 14 amino acids. In germline, CDR1 is SGHNT, CDR2 YYREEE (reference sequence). The CDR3, as DNA: TGTGCCAGCAGCTCCGGACAGGGCCCAGATACGCAGTATTTT. This encodes CASSSGQGPDTQYF.

The V and J genes are TRBV20-1 and TRBJ2-5; 9 bases match TRBD2. With V trimmed by 3 bases and J by 4 bases, 6 bases remained unmatched. This CDR3 region has 14 residues. Germline CDR1 reads DFQATT; CDR2 reads SNEGSKA (reference sequence). The CDR3 sequence is CSASFGTSRETQYF. The CDR3 DNA follows: TGCAGTGCTAGTTTTGGGACTAGCAGAGAGACCCAGTACTTC.

The chain couples TRBV5-1 to TRBJ2-3, with D maybe TRBD2 (6 bases). Trimming removed 5 bases at V and 9 bases at J, with 22 bases between. The V gene's germline CDR1 is SGHRS and CDR2 YFSETQ. This CDR3 has 15 amino acids. DNA for the CDR3: TGCGCCAGCAGTTCATCCGGACGGACGGAGGGCACGCAGTATTTT. Its protein product is CASSSSGRTEGTQYF. The full variable domain, in which reference TRBV5-1 and TRBJ2-3 provide the parts outside the CDR3, is KAGVTQTPRYLIKTRGQQVTLSCSPISGHRSVSWYQQTPGQGLQFLFEYFSETQRNKGNFPGRFSGRQFSNSRSEMNVSTLELGDSALYLCASSSSGRTEGTQYFGPGTRLTVL.

The rearrangement joins TRBV5-1 to TRBJ1-6; D uncertain. The CDR3 length is 12 residues. Trimming took 2 bases from V and 9 from J, leaving 6 bases between them. Germline V gene sequence: CDR1 SGHRS, CDR2 YFSETQ. CDR3 loop: CASSFGGSPLHF. Here the CDR3 DNA reads TGCGCCAGCAGCTTCGGAGGTTCACCCCTCCACTTT.

The J gene is TRBJ2-2, the V gene TRBV6-6; D gene uncertain. This CDR3 contains 17 residues. Trimming removed 5 bases at V and 2 bases at J, with 18 bases between. CDR1 MNHNY and CDR2 SVGAGI come from the germline V gene (reference sequence). In DNA, the CDR3 is TGTGCCAGCAGTCTCAATAACTGGGCCCTTAACACCGGGGAGCTGTTTTTT. Amino acid sequence: CASSLNNWALNTGELFF.

This chain connects TRBV30 to TRBJ1-6; D is perhaps TRBD1 (5 bases). The V end was cut by 3 bases, the J end by 7 bases, with 16 bases between. In germline, CDR1 is GTSNPN, CDR2 SVGIG (reference sequence). The CDR3 is 15 residues long. The CDR3 region has the DNA TGTGCCTGGAGCCCGAGCGGGACCTTCAATTCACCCCTCCACTTT. Its protein is CAWSPSGTFNSPLHF.

The chain combines TRBV27 with TRBJ1-2, with a weak D call TRBD1 (6 bases). The CDR3 runs 13 residues. V dropped 5 bases and J dropped 3 bases, with 10 bases sitting between them. Germline-derived CDR1 and CDR2 are MNHEY and SMNVEV (reference sequence). CDR3 in amino acids: CASSDYRDYGYTF. The CDR3 coding sequence is TGTGCCAGCAGTGACTACAGGGACTATGGCTACACCTTC.

The rearrangement links TRBV7-2 to TRBJ1-1; tentative D call: TRBD1 (5 bases). V gave up 3 bases and J gave up 0 bases, with 8 bases separating them. The germline V gene has CDR1 SGHTA and CDR2 FQGNSA. The CDR3 has 14 amino acids. CDR3 sequence reads: CASSLPQVNTEAFF. The CDR3 bases are TGTGCCAGCAGCTTGCCACAGGTGAACACTGAAGCTTTCTTT.

About this clone itself: Germline and junction disagree at one end, which may indicate a read error. This chain uses TRBV7-3 with TRBJ2-5; 8 bases align to TRBD2. Per germline, CDR1 SGHTA and CDR2 FQGTGA. The CDR3 extends over 15 amino acids. CDR3 amino acids: CASSLSGSFRETQYF. CDR3 DNA: TGTGCCAGCAGTTTAAGCGGGAGCTTCAGGGAGACCCAGTACTTC.

The table lists this clone with a few counts. In DNA form, the CDR3 reads TGTGCCAGTAGTACTACAGGGGGCGAGCAGTACGTC. This translates into CASSTTGGEQYV. The chain combines TRBV19 with TRBJ2-7, with 8 bases identical to TRBD1. J was trimmed by 6 bases and V by 4 bases; bases with no gene match: 2. Germline V CDR1 and CDR2: LNHDA, SQIVND (reference sequence). CDR3 size: 12 residues.

The CDR3 bases are TGTGCCAGCAGCTTCACCGGGACTAGCGGGTTGGAGACCCAGTACTTC. Its protein is CASSFTGTSGLETQYF. The chain has TRBV7-2 and TRBJ2-5; 12 nucleotides line up with TRBD2. V shed 3 bases and J 5 bases; nucleotides not matched to a gene: 7. The CDR3 is made up of 16 amino acids. Germline values: CDR1 SGHTA, CDR2 FQGNSA.

The chain couples TRBV20-1 to TRBJ2-2; 9 bases line up with TRBD1. CDR1 is DFQATT, CDR2 SNEGSKA, per germline (reference sequence). J was trimmed by 5 bases and V by 3 bases; bases with no gene match: 7. The CDR3 totals 15 residues. The CDR3 coding sequence is TGCAGTGCTAGTCATGCCGGGACAGGGACCGGGGAGCTGTTTTTT. It is translated as CSASHAGTGTGELFF.

The chain carries TRBV7-9 and TRBJ1-3; D gene uncertain. Deletions cut 1 base from V and 0 bases from J, with 7 bases between. The CDR3 runs 15 residues. Germline V gene lookup returns CDR1 SEHNR and CDR2 FQNEAQ (reference sequence). As DNA, the CDR3 is TGTGCCAGCAGCTTAGTGGCAGGCTCTGGAAACACCATATATTTT. Its translation: CASSLVAGSGNTIYF.

This chain uses TRBV7-3 with TRBJ1-2, with TRBD1 matching 7 bases. J lost 0 bases, V lost 2 bases, and 3 bases had no gene match. Germline CDR1 and CDR2: SGHTA and FQGTGA. The CDR3 runs 15 residues. CDR3 region: CASSLGQEANYGYTF. In DNA, the CDR3 is TGTGCCAGCAGCTTAGGACAGGAAGCTAACTATGGCTACACCTTC.

The rearrangement uses TRBV19 and TRBJ2-1, with 7 bases matching TRBD2. The length of the CDR3 is 15 residues. The ends lost 7 bases at V and 0 bases at J; junction bases unmatched: 6. The germline V gene has CDR1 LNHDA and CDR2 SQIVND (reference sequence). CDR3: CASNLAVHSYNEQFF. The CDR3 coding sequence is TGTGCCAGTAACCTAGCGGTCCACTCCTACAATGAGCAGTTCTTC.

This rearrangement joins TRBV6-4 to TRBJ1-4, with 9 bases matching TRBD1. The V and J ends lost 8 bases and 8 bases, in that order; junction bases with no gene match: 9. The CDR3 spans 14 residues. Germline CDR1 MRHNA, CDR2 SNTAGT. The chain's CDR3 is CASREGQGGEKLFF. CDR3 DNA: TGTGCCAGCCGGGAGGGACAGGGAGGGGAAAAACTGTTTTTT.